The 10 T cell receptor beta chains listed next were all sequenced from one sample in a study of CD8 T cells in ankylosing spondylitis. Each CDR3 protein is one row after TCRdb ran MiXCR on the 5' RACE reads. Among about 270,000 distinct CDR3 sequences, roughly a third were seen once, and the ten largest hold 4% to 5.5%. The sequenced sample consisted of blood, either unsorted or a sorted T cell fraction (not recorded which). The source is a male donor with ankylosing spondylitis or in good health (not recorded which).

This clonotype was detected a few times. The chain joins TRBV12-3 or TRBV12-4 to TRBJ1-4, with TRBD1 matching over 9 bases. V lost 5 bases to trimming and J lost 10 bases; unmatched junction nucleotides: 8. CDR3 size: 14 residues. CDR3 sequence: CASSLGQGQRKLFF. CDR3 nucleotides: TGTGCCAGCAGTCTGGGACAGGGCCAACGAAAACTGTTTTTT.

There are a few counts of this clonotype. The chain uses TRBV6-5 and TRBJ2-3; possibly TRBD2 for D (7 bases). This CDR3 contains 16 residues. V shed 7 bases and J shed 0 bases, with 17 bases lying between them. Germline CDR1 is MNHEY and CDR2 is SVGAGI. The CDR3: CASISLRGGSTDTQYF. CDR3 nucleotide sequence: TGTGCCAGCATTTCGCTGAGGGGGGGTAGCACAGATACGCAGTATTTT.

The rearrangement uses TRBV12-3 or TRBV12-4 and TRBJ1-2; D not certain. The CDR3 spans 14 residues. Trimming removed 1 base at V and 2 bases at J, with 8 bases between. The CDR3 loop reads CASSLEAGNYGYTF. Written as DNA, the CDR3 is TGTGCCAGCAGTTTAGAGGCGGGGAACTATGGCTACACCTTC.

This clonotype was picked up a small number of times. This chain uses TRBV11-2 with TRBJ2-7; 8 bases are shared with TRBD2. The CDR3 spans 17 residues. After removal of 2 bases from V and 1 base from J, the junction contained 10 bases not matched to a gene. CDR1 SGHAT and CDR2 FQNNGV come from the germline V gene. CDR3 nucleotides: TGTGCCAGCAGCTTACCCCACGGGGGGGGTAGGTCCTACGAGCAGTACTTC. This encodes CASSLPHGGGRSYEQYF. The complete variable domain, with remaining parts taken from reference TRBV11-2 and TRBJ2-7, reads EAGVAQSPRYKIIEKRQSVAFWCNPISGHATLYWYQQILGQGPKLLIQFQNNGVVDDSQLPKDRFSAERLKGVDSTLKIQPAKLEDSAVYLCASSLPHGGGRSYEQYFGPGTRLTVT.

The V and J genes are TRBV5-6 and TRBJ2-1; 7 nucleotides agree with TRBD1. The junction had 8 bases not matched to a gene; V was cut back by 1 base and J by 4 bases. The CDR3 totals 16 residues. The germline gives CDR1 SGHDT, CDR2 YYEEEE. CDR3 region: CASSLLLGQRYNEQFF. The CDR3 DNA follows: TGTGCCAGCAGCTTGCTGTTGGGACAGAGATACAATGAGCAGTTCTTC.

In this sample, this clonotype turned up a few times. The V and J genes are TRBV5-6 and TRBJ2-5; TRBD1 might be the D (6 bases). V lost 5 bases, J lost 4 bases, and 12 bases lay in between. Per the germline V gene, CDR1 is SGHDT and CDR2 is YYEEEE. CDR3 length: 13 residues. The CDR3 DNA sequence: TGTGCCAGCAGTATACAGGGTTTAGAGACCCAGTACTTC. It is translated as CASSIQGLETQYF.

V is TRBV20-1 and J is TRBJ2-1; 13 positions agree with TRBD2. V was pared by 3 bases and J by 7 bases, with 6 bases of the junction left unmatched. Per the germline V gene, CDR1 is DFQATT and CDR2 is SNEGSKA (reference sequence). This CDR3 is 15 amino acids long. CDR3 DNA: TGCAGTGCTAGGAGGCCGGGACTAGCGGGGAATGAGCAGTTCTTC. Its translation is CSARRPGLAGNEQFF.

V and J are TRBV20-1 and TRBJ2-5; the match to TRBD2 covers 8 bases. Per the germline V gene, CDR1 is DFQATT and CDR2 is SNEGSKA (reference sequence). V lost 2 bases and J lost 3; bases outside the gene matches: 8. This CDR3 spans 15 amino acids. CDR3 nucleotide sequence: TGCAGTGCTAGATCGCGGGGGGTTAAAAAAGAGACCCAGTACTTC. Its translation: CSARSRGVKKETQYF.

The chain links TRBV20-1 to TRBJ2-4, with 9 bases lining up with TRBD1. The CDR3 length is 19 residues. The V segment lost 0 bases and the J segment 1 base; nucleotides outside the gene matches: 13. CDR1 DFQATT and CDR2 SNEGSKA come from the germline V gene (reference sequence). CDR3 nucleotide sequence: TGCAGTGCTAGAGATTTGGCACGACAGGGGGATCGTGCCAAAAACATTCAGTACTTC. This codes for CSARDLARQGDRAKNIQYF.

This clonotype was counted only a few times. The V call is TRBV20-1, the J call TRBJ1-5; D perhaps matches TRBD1 (5 bases). Trimming pared 6 bases from V and 3 bases from J, leaving 12 bases between. Per the germline V gene, CDR1 is DFQATT and CDR2 is SNEGSKA (reference sequence). This CDR3 has 13 residues. The CDR3 protein is CSARGGYNQPQHF. In DNA form, the CDR3 reads TGCAGTGCGAGGGGCGGGTACAATCAGCCCCAGCATTTT.